This entry lists 29 T cell receptor beta chains sequenced from one sample in a study of shared clonotypes between healthy human individuals. This table comes from immunoSEQ multiplex PCR, and its TCRdb copy is limited to in-frame clones, with some not included. Here the sample spans some 2 million clones, roughly 95% being singletons. Terminally differentiated effector memory CD45RA+ cells were left out of the naive CD8 fraction, which was CD45RO-negative and positively selected for CCR7. Input material: naive CD8+ T cells sorted from blood. The source of these receptors is a young man in good health.

The chain uses TRBV2 and TRBJ2-3, with 8 bases lining up with TRBD1. This CDR3 is built from 16 residues. The junction had 4 bases not matched to a gene; V was cut back by 2 bases and J by 0 bases. In germline, CDR1 is SNHLY, CDR2 FYNNEI. The CDR3: CASSESGQGSTDTQYF. The CDR3 DNA is TGTGCCAGCAGTGAAAGCGGACAGGGAAGCACAGATACGCAGTATTTT.

The V and J genes are TRBV6-5 and TRBJ2-7; tentatively, D is TRBD2 (5 bases). The CDR3 has 14 residues. V lost 6 bases and J lost 3, with 15 bases in between. Looked up from germline, CDR1 is MNHEY and CDR2 is SVGAGI. The CDR3 region has the DNA TGTGCCAGCAGATCTACACTAGGCTACTACGAGCAGTACTTC. Amino acids: CASRSTLGYYEQYF.

The rearrangement uses TRBV2 and TRBJ2-7; D unresolved. In germline, CDR1 is SNHLY, CDR2 FYNNEI. The V end was cut by 7 bases, the J end by 9 bases, with 16 bases between. This CDR3 is 12 amino acids long. The CDR3 DNA follows: TGTGCCAGCACGGACCTTCTCCGAGGGCAGTACTTC. This sequence encodes CASTDLLRGQYF.

The chain links TRBV21-1 to TRBJ1-6. TRBV21-1 is marked as a pseudogene. The CDR3 contains 16 residues. CDR3 sequence: CASSKVAGRDNSPLHF. The CDR3 coding sequence is TGTGCCAGCAGCAAAGTTGCCGGCAGAGATAATTCACCCCTCCACTTT.

This CDR3 is CASSIVTESYEQYF. The DNA of the CDR3 is TGTGCCAGTAGTATAGTAACAGAATCCTACGAGCAGTACTTC. V usage is TRBV19 and J usage is TRBJ2-7; D unresolved. Trimming took 1 base from V and 1 from J, leaving 8 bases between them. CDR3 length: 14 residues. Germline V gives CDR1 LNHDA, CDR2 SQIVND (reference sequence).

The chain is built from TRBV19 and TRBJ2-7; D is uncertain. This CDR3 comprises 15 residues. Germline V gene sequence: CDR1 LNHDA, CDR2 SQIVND (reference sequence). V was pared by 2 bases and J by 2 bases, with 13 bases between. This CDR3 is CASSIKYGETYEQYF. CDR3 nucleotides: TGTGCCAGTAGTATAAAGTATGGTGAAACCTACGAGCAGTACTTC.

V is TRBV7-6 and J is TRBJ2-1; D possibly corresponds to TRBD1 (6 bases). Trimming removed 2 bases at V and 0 bases at J, with 11 bases between. The CDR3 has 16 residues. Per germline, CDR1 SGHVS and CDR2 FNYEAQ. The CDR3 reads CASSLTGPSSYNEQFF. Written as DNA, the CDR3 is TGTGCCAGCAGCTTAACAGGGCCCAGCTCCTACAATGAGCAGTTCTTC.

This clone showed up just once. The same CDR3 is also encoded by other DNA sequences in this sample. The CDR3: CAWSYGGTEAFF. DNA for the CDR3: TGTGCCTGGAGTTACGGTGGCACTGAAGCTTTCTTT. V gene TRBV30 combines with J gene TRBJ1-1; D is unresolved. Trimming took off 2 bases at V and 4 bases at J, with 8 bases between the two ends. Germline values: CDR1 GTSNPN, CDR2 SVGIG (reference sequence). This CDR3 comprises 12 residues.

In regard to this clone: Distinct nucleotide sequences in the sample also encode this CDR3. The rearrangement links TRBV11-2 to TRBJ2-7; D unresolved. This CDR3 has 13 residues. V gave up 3 bases and J gave up 3 bases, with 9 bases separating them. Per germline, CDR1 SGHAT and CDR2 FQNNGV. CDR3 bases: TGTGCCAGCAGCTTTTCTACCTTCTACGAGCAGTACTTC. Translating it yields CASSFSTFYEQYF.

This clone was recorded only once. The rearrangement joins TRBV13 to TRBJ1-1; D is perhaps TRBD1 (6 bases). This CDR3 has 16 residues. Per germline, CDR1 PRHDT and CDR2 FYEKMQ (reference sequence). V shed 0 bases and J shed 5 bases, with 16 bases lying between them. In DNA form, the CDR3 reads TGTGCCAGCAGCTTAGGGGCAGGGGCCCCTAGGACTGAAGCTTTCTTT. Its protein is CASSLGAGAPRTEAFF.

This chain uses TRBV5-8 with TRBJ1-1; no definite D call. Germline V gives CDR1 SGHTS, CDR2 YDEGEE. Trimming stripped 0 bases from V and 0 bases from J, with 9 bases between. The CDR3 sequence is 15 residues long. DNA for the CDR3: TGTGCCAGCAGCTTGGAGGGCGGTTTGAACACTGAAGCTTTCTTT. This encodes CASSLEGGLNTEAFF.

The gene calls are TRBV11-3 and TRBJ1-2; 7 bases align to TRBD1. This CDR3 region has 16 residues. The J segment lost 3 bases and the V segment lost 6 bases, leaving 13 bases of the junction unmatched. Germline loops: CDR1 SGHNT, CDR2 YENEEA. The CDR3 loop is CASSSGGAGGHYGYTF. In DNA, the CDR3 is TGTGCCAGCAGTTCAGGAGGGGCAGGGGGACACTATGGCTACACCTTC.

This clone came up once. V is TRBV6-1 and J is TRBJ2-7, with 9 bases matching TRBD1. The CDR3 runs to 13 residues. Germline CDR1 MNHNS, CDR2 SASEGT. V lost 6 bases, J lost 4 bases, and 4 bases stayed unmatched. The CDR3 reads CASRAGTGYEQYF. The CDR3 bases are TGTGCCAGCAGGGCCGGGACAGGGTACGAGCAGTACTTC.

The chain combines TRBV6-6 with TRBJ1-5; D gene uncertain. The V end lost 4 bases, the J end lost 3 bases, and 13 bases lay between the germline ends. The CDR3 is 15 residues long. Per the germline V gene, CDR1 is MNHNY and CDR2 is SVGAGI (reference sequence). This chain's CDR3 is CASSLGDLTNQPQHF. CDR3 coding DNA: TGTGCCAGCAGTTTAGGTGACCTCACCAATCAGCCCCAGCATTTT.

The gene calls are TRBV20-1 and TRBJ2-1; D is undetermined. Germline values: CDR1 DFQATT, CDR2 SNEGSKA (reference sequence). This CDR3 is 10 amino acids long. The V end was cut by 4 bases, the J end by 12 bases, with 10 bases between. CDR3 bases: TGCAGTGCTAAGGCAGGAGTGCAGTTCTTC. As protein: CSAKAGVQFF.

This chain connects TRBV10-3 to TRBJ1-6; 10 bases map to TRBD1. The CDR3 sequence is 16 residues long. Germline V gene lookup returns CDR1 ENHRY and CDR2 SYGVKD. Trimming cost V 6 bases and J 4 bases; bases outside gene matches: 6. In DNA form, the CDR3 reads TGTGCCATCAGCGCGGACAGGGGGAATTATAATTCACCCCTCCACTTT. It codes for CAISADRGNYNSPLHF.

This clone was counted once. V and J are TRBV4-1 and TRBJ1-5; no reliable D call. This CDR3 spans 15 amino acids. V gave up 0 bases and J gave up 5 bases, with 11 bases separating them. Germline assignment: CDR1 MGHRA and CDR2 YSYEKL. The CDR3 loop reads CASSQEEGFDQPQHF. In nucleotides, the CDR3 is TGCGCCAGCAGCCAAGAGGAAGGTTTCGATCAGCCCCAGCATTTT.

The chain employs TRBV6-5 and TRBJ2-4, with D tentatively TRBD1 (6 bases). This CDR3 has 13 amino acids. Between the trimmed V and J ends, which lost 7 bases and 0 bases, there was a span of 7 bases. Germline V gene lookup returns CDR1 MNHEY and CDR2 SVGAGI. Here the CDR3 reads CASKGGAKNIQYF. The CDR3 region has the DNA TGTGCCAGCAAAGGGGGAGCCAAAAACATTCAGTACTTC.

The CDR3 DNA follows: TGTGCCAGCACCCATGCCTTAGGCAGGGACAGTGGCTACACCTTC. It specifies CASTHALGRDSGYTF. The chain joins TRBV7-9 to TRBJ1-2; 7 bases align to TRBD1. Germline V gene lookup returns CDR1 SEHNR and CDR2 FQNEAQ (reference sequence). V gave up 7 bases and J gave up 7 bases; unmatched junction bases: 15. The CDR3 is 15 amino acids.

The rearrangement uses TRBV9 and TRBJ2-2, with a possible D match to TRBD1 (6 bases). The CDR3 contains 16 residues. CDR1 SGDLS and CDR2 YYNGEE come from the germline V gene. Trimming took 0 bases from V and 4 from J, leaving 13 bases between them. The chain's CDR3 is CASSVGSGATTGELFF. Here the CDR3 DNA reads TGTGCCAGCAGCGTAGGCTCAGGGGCTACCACCGGGGAGCTGTTTTTT. Together with reference TRBV9 and TRBJ2-2, the CDR3 gives the full variable domain: DSGVTQTPKHLITATGQRVTLRCSPRSGDLSVYWYQQSLDQGLQFLIQYYNGEERAKGNILERFSAQQFPDLHSELNLSSLELGDSALYFCASSVGSGATTGELFFGEGSRLTVL.

In the case of this clone: Within the sample, other DNA sequences also encode this same CDR3. The rearrangement joins TRBV7-9 to TRBJ1-6; D not resolved. CDR3 length: 14 amino acids. Trimming took off 5 bases at V and 10 bases at J, with 15 bases between the two ends. Germline V gene data show CDR1 as SEHNR and CDR2 as FQNEAQ (reference sequence). The CDR3 nucleotides are TGTGCCAGCAGCCCCCCTGGGTCGGGATCACCCCTCCACTTT. Protein sequence: CASSPPGSGSPLHF.

This chain links TRBV29-1 with TRBJ2-1; TRBD1 might be the D (6 bases). CDR3 length: 15 residues. The V end lost 6 bases, the J end lost 0 bases, and 15 bases lay between the germline ends. Germline values: CDR1 SQVTM, CDR2 ANQGSEA. The CDR3 region has the DNA TGCAGCGTCGATACAGGGATCCACTCCTACAATGAGCAGTTCTTC. Protein: CSVDTGIHSYNEQFF.

Worth noting for this clone: Different DNA sequences within this sample yield the same CDR3. The chain joins TRBV30 to TRBJ2-7; weak D call: TRBD2 (5 bases). V shed 0 bases and J shed 5 bases, with 8 bases lying between them. Germline V lookup: CDR1 GTSNPN, CDR2 SVGIG (reference sequence). CDR3 length: 12 amino acids. The CDR3 is CAWSVLGDEQYF. The CDR3 bases are TGTGCCTGGAGTGTACTCGGGGACGAGCAGTACTTC.

The chain joins TRBV2 to TRBJ2-3, with 15 bases matching TRBD2. CDR1 is SNHLY, CDR2 FYNNEI, per germline. The length of the CDR3 is 15 residues. Trimming took 10 bases from V and 4 from J; bases not matched to a gene: 6. The CDR3: CATTGLAGGSDTQYF. The CDR3, as DNA: TGTGCCACCACAGGACTAGCGGGAGGGTCAGATACGCAGTATTTT.

This clone has a single count. The chain employs TRBV5-1 and TRBJ2-1, with 7 bases fitting TRBD1. The germline V gene encodes CDR1 SGHRS and CDR2 YFSETQ. The CDR3 has 15 residues. V trimming: 4 bases; J trimming: 6 bases; junction bases outside the gene matches: 10. CDR3 residues: CASSPRDRGINEQFF. In DNA, the CDR3 is TGCGCCAGCAGCCCCCGGGACAGAGGGATCAATGAGCAGTTCTTC.

This clone has just one count. Additional DNA sequences in this sample encode the identical CDR3. The chain recombines TRBV7-2 with TRBJ2-7, with 7 bases matching TRBD2. V lost 1 base, J lost 1 base, and 4 bases stayed unmatched. Germline CDR1 reads SGHTA; CDR2 reads FQGNSA. The CDR3 has 15 amino acids. The CDR3 nucleotides read TGTGCCAGCAGCTTAGGGGGAGGGCTGTCCTACGAGCAGTACTTC. Its translation: CASSLGGGLSYEQYF.

The V gene is TRBV7-2, the J gene TRBJ2-7; D is possibly TRBD2 (6 bases). The V gene lost 5 bases and the J gene lost 5 bases, with 13 bases spanning the gap. Germline V gene sequence: CDR1 SGHTA, CDR2 FQGNSA. This CDR3 is built from 13 residues. CDR3 nucleotide sequence: TGTGCCAGCAGCCCGGGTCGGAGGGACGAGCAGTACTTC. This sequence encodes CASSPGRRDEQYF. The complete variable domain, with remaining parts taken from reference TRBV7-2 and TRBJ2-7, reads GAGVSQSPSNKVTEKGKDVELRCDPISGHTALYWYRQSLGQGLEFLIYFQGNSAPDKSGLPSDRFSAERTGGSVSTLTIQRTQQEDSAVYLCASSPGRRDEQYFGPGTRLTVT.

The V gene is TRBV5-6, the J gene TRBJ2-7, with 9 nucleotides matching TRBD1. Germline V gene sequence: CDR1 SGHDT, CDR2 YYEEEE. V shed 2 bases, J shed 5 bases, and the junction held 5 bases outside the gene matches. This CDR3 has 14 amino acids. The CDR3 bases are TGTGCCAGCAGCTTTGGGACAGGGATCCACGAGCAGTACTTC. Translation: CASSFGTGIHEQYF.

The chain recombines TRBV29-1 with TRBJ2-7; D ambiguous. The CDR3 consists of 13 residues. V was shortened by 5 bases and J by 3 bases, with 14 bases between the two germline ends. The germline CDR1 and CDR2 sequences are SQVTM and ANQGSEA. The CDR3 spells CSVIGPESYEQYF. The CDR3 DNA sequence: TGCAGCGTTATTGGGCCAGAGAGCTACGAGCAGTACTTC.